What follows are 29 T cell receptor beta chains derived from one specimen sequenced in a study of T cells in localized non-small cell lung cancer. Data came from immunoSEQ multiplex PCR; TCRdb stores just in-frame clones and leaves some out. This table has 30,000 to 45,000 clones, 81% appearing once. The sequencing here drew on peripheral blood mononuclear cells, taken before any cancer treatment. These TCRs come from a male donor at least 60 years old with stage II lung adenocarcinoma.

The rearrangement links TRBV1 to TRBJ2-1; the table names TRBD2, a call not compared with the DNA. TRBV1 is deemed a pseudogene. The CDR3 runs 14 residues. This CDR3 reads CTSSPLADYNEQFF. The CDR3 region has the DNA TGCACCAGCAGCCCACTAGCGGATTACAATGAGCAGTTCTTC.

This clone came up a few times. The chain joins TRBV7-2 to TRBJ2-4; 12 bases match TRBD2. This CDR3 is built from 18 residues. CDR1 and CDR2 from the germline V gene are SGHTA and FQGNSA. V dropped 0 bases and J dropped 6; count of bases not matched to a gene: 9. CDR3 sequence reads: CASSLAATSGRRGNIQYF. CDR3 nucleotide sequence: TGTGCCAGCAGCTTAGCCGCGACTAGCGGGAGAAGGGGAAACATTCAGTACTTC.

This clone was seen more than once but under ten times. The rearrangement joins TRBV19 to TRBJ1-5; D ambiguous. Germline-derived CDR1 and CDR2 are LNHDA and SQIVND (reference sequence). The germline V and J ends were trimmed by 5 bases and 4 bases, with 6 bases remaining between them. This CDR3 is built from 12 residues. CDR3 bases: TGTGCCAGTAGTTTTGATAATCAGCCCCAGCATTTT. It translates to CASSFDNQPQHF. Together with reference TRBV19 and TRBJ1-5, the CDR3 gives the full variable domain: DGGITQSPKYLFRKEGQNVTLSCEQNLNHDAMYWYRQDPGQGLRLIYYSQIVNDFQKGDIAEGYSVSREKKESFPLTVTSAQKNPTAFYLCASSFDNQPQHFGDGTRLSIL.

The chain combines TRBV6-6 with TRBJ1-6, with D unresolved. Trimming left V 0 bases short and J 5 bases short, with 8 bases between. This CDR3 is 15 amino acids long. Looked up from germline, CDR1 is MNHNY and CDR2 is SVGAGI (reference sequence). CDR3 loop: CASSYSRQNNSPLHF. The CDR3 DNA is TGTGCCAGCAGTTACTCTCGGCAGAATAATTCACCCCTCCACTTT.

Points on this clone: Germline and junction disagree at one end, which may indicate a read error. V usage is TRBV5-1 and J usage is TRBJ1-5, with 7 bases lining up with TRBD1. CDR1 SGHRS and CDR2 YFSETQ come from the germline V gene. The CDR3 has 16 amino acids. Here the CDR3 reads CASSFHRTGGHQPQHF. The CDR3 nucleotides read TGTGCCAGCAGCTTCCACCGGACAGGAGGGCATCAGCCCCAGCATTTT.

The V call is TRBV7-6, the J call TRBJ1-2; D is undetermined. Trimming pared 1 base from V and 3 bases from J, leaving 12 bases between. This CDR3 contains 15 residues. Germline V gene data show CDR1 as SGHVS and CDR2 as FNYEAQ. The CDR3 DNA sequence: TGTGCCAGCAGCTTAGAGCCAGCGGGCGACTATGGCTACACCTTC. This sequence encodes CASSLEPAGDYGYTF.

The chain uses TRBV19 and TRBJ1-1; tentatively, D is TRBD1 (6 bases). Trimming took 5 bases from V and 5 from J, leaving 18 bases between them. The germline V gene encodes CDR1 LNHDA and CDR2 SQIVND (reference sequence). The CDR3 is made up of 15 amino acids. The CDR3 nucleotides are TGTGCCAGTAGTGAAGGCGCGGGGGGGCGGACTGAAGCTTTCTTT. Translation: CASSEGAGGRTEAFF.

V is TRBV29-1 and J is TRBJ1-1; possibly TRBD1 for D (5 bases). CDR1 is SQVTM, CDR2 ANQGSEA, per germline. The CDR3 runs 16 residues. V was shortened by 7 bases and J by 4 bases, with 25 bases between the two germline ends. The CDR3 coding sequence is TGCAGCGCTACACTCTTCGGGACTAGGGGTAGCACTGAAGCTTTCTTT. Translation: CSATLFGTRGSTEAFF.

The DNA of the CDR3 is TGTGCCAGCAGAGGAGGTTACGCGAACACCGGGGAGCTGTTTTTT. Amino acid sequence: CASRGGYANTGELFF. V and J are TRBV28 and TRBJ2-2; tentatively, D is TRBD2 (5 bases). CDR3 length: 15 residues. CDR1 MDHEN and CDR2 SYDVKM come from the germline V gene. V lost 6 bases to trimming and J lost 0 bases, with 11 bases between them. The full variable domain, with the rest looked up from reference TRBV28 and TRBJ2-2, is DVKVTQSSRYLVKRTGEKVFLECVQDMDHENMFWYRQDPGLGLRLIYFSYDVKMKEKGDIPEGYSVSREKKERFSLILESASTNQTSMYLCASRGGYANTGELFFGEGSRLTVL.

This clone has more than one count but fewer than ten. This chain connects TRBV6-6 to TRBJ1-2; no firm D call. V lost 6 bases, J lost 2 bases, and 4 bases lay in between. Germline assignment: CDR1 MNHNY and CDR2 SVGAGI (reference sequence). There are 11 residues in the CDR3. The CDR3: CASRLNYGYTF. DNA for the CDR3: TGTGCCAGCAGGTTGAACTATGGCTACACCTTC.

This clone was recorded only once. V and J are TRBV4-1 and TRBJ2-1; 9 bases map to TRBD2. Germline CDR1 MGHRA, CDR2 YSYEKL. The ends lost 2 bases at V and 5 bases at J; junction bases unmatched: 7. This CDR3 contains 16 residues. The CDR3 protein is CASSQSGLAGNNEQFF. The CDR3 bases are TGCGCCAGCAGCCAAAGCGGGCTAGCGGGAAACAATGAGCAGTTCTTC.

This clone was seen only once. CDR3 DNA sequence: TGTGCCAGCAGCTTGGGTGGAGGCTCCTACAATGAGCAGTTCTTC. This gives the protein CASSLGGGSYNEQFF. The rearrangement uses TRBV5-6 and TRBJ2-1; a possible D gene is TRBD2 (5 bases). Germline V CDR1 and CDR2: SGHDT, YYEEEE. Trimming removed 0 bases from V and 0 bases from J, with 7 bases in between. This CDR3 has 15 residues.

The chain joins TRBV19 to TRBJ1-1; 7 nucleotides line up with TRBD1. The germline gives CDR1 LNHDA, CDR2 SQIVND (reference sequence). The length of the CDR3 is 15 residues. The junction had 11 bases not matched to a gene; V was cut back by 4 bases and J by 6 bases. The CDR3 protein is CASSTKTGTSAEAFF. The CDR3 coding sequence is TGTGCCAGTAGTACAAAGACAGGGACTAGTGCTGAAGCTTTCTTT.

The chain links TRBV12-5 to TRBJ2-3, with TRBD2 matching over 8 bases. In germline, CDR1 is LGHNT, CDR2 FRNRAP. The CDR3 covers 14 residues. V shed 7 bases and J 5 bases; nucleotides not matched to a gene: 8. The CDR3 region is CASALALAGDTQYF. The CDR3 nucleotides read TGTGCTAGTGCCCTGGCCCTAGCGGGAGATACGCAGTATTTT. The variable domain in full, completed from reference TRBV12-5 and TRBJ2-3, reads DARVTQTPRHKVTEMGQEVTMRCQPILGHNTVFWYRQTMMQGLELLAYFRNRAPLDDSGMPKDRFSAEMPDATLATLKIQPSEPRDSAVYFCASALALAGDTQYFGPGTRLTVL.

The chain combines TRBV11-2 with TRBJ1-5, with 7 bases aligning to TRBD1. CDR3 size: 18 residues. The germline CDR1 and CDR2 sequences are SGHAT and FQNNGV. V shed 0 bases, J shed 3 bases, and the junction held 11 bases outside the gene matches. The CDR3 bases are TGTGCCAGCAGCTTAGAGGCCCAAGGGGGCTGGGTCAATCAGCCCCAGCATTTT. As protein: CASSLEAQGGWVNQPQHF.

V usage is TRBV9 and J usage is TRBJ2-7; D ambiguous. Per the germline V gene, CDR1 is SGDLS and CDR2 is YYNGEE. The V and J ends lost 2 bases and 0 bases respectively, with 9 bases between them. This CDR3 contains 14 residues. DNA for the CDR3: TGTGCCAGCAGCGTCAAGTGGAGCTCCTACGAGCAGTACTTC. Amino acids: CASSVKWSSYEQYF.

The V and J genes are TRBV5-4 and TRBJ1-1; TRBD1 matches 12 bases. CDR1 and CDR2 from the germline V gene are SGHNT and YYREEE (reference sequence). This CDR3 has 16 amino acids. The junction had 8 bases not matched to a gene; V was cut back by 4 bases and J by 4 bases. The CDR3 DNA follows: TGTGCCAGCAGCAGGGGACAGGGGGCGGGTAGCACTGAAGCTTTCTTT. It yields the protein CASSRGQGAGSTEAFF.

This clone was found once. This chain joins TRBV19 and TRBJ1-3, with D possibly matching TRBD1 (6 bases). The CDR3 contains 15 residues. V dropped 7 bases and J dropped 4 bases, with 17 bases sitting between them. CDR1 and CDR2 (germline): LNHDA, SQIVND (reference sequence). CDR3 amino acids: CASNGGGGKGNTIYF. Here the CDR3 DNA reads TGTGCCAGTAATGGTGGTGGGGGCAAAGGAAACACCATATATTTT.

The V call is TRBV10-3, the J call TRBJ1-2, with D uncertain. The CDR3 extends over 15 amino acids. CDR1 is ENHRY, CDR2 SYGVKD, per germline. The germline V and J ends were trimmed by 0 bases and 2 bases, with 10 bases remaining between them. The CDR3 here is CAISESGGFNYGYTF. Here the CDR3 DNA reads TGTGCCATCAGTGAGTCTGGCGGATTCAACTATGGCTACACCTTC.

The table lists this clone with a count of one. The chain has TRBV7-2 and TRBJ1-3; maybe TRBD1 (5 bases). Germline values: CDR1 SGHTA, CDR2 FQGNSA. The ends were cut back, 0 bases at V and 0 bases at J, with 9 bases in the middle. CDR3 size: 16 residues. The CDR3 DNA sequence: TGTGCCAGCAGCTTAGCAAGCAGGGTCTCTGGAAACACCATATATTTT. It specifies CASSLASRVSGNTIYF.

The rearrangement uses TRBV7-3 and TRBJ2-3; 11 positions agree with TRBD2. The CDR3 extends over 16 amino acids. V shed 3 bases, J shed 2 bases, and the junction held 4 bases outside the gene matches. The germline V gene has CDR1 SGHTA and CDR2 FQGTGA. The DNA for the CDR3 is TGTGCCAGCAGCTTCGGGACTAGCGGAAACACAGATACGCAGTATTTT. It specifies CASSFGTSGNTDTQYF.

The chain has TRBV18 and TRBJ1-2, with D tentatively TRBD1 (6 bases). V lost 1 base and J lost 8, with 14 bases in between. The CDR3 extends over 14 amino acids. CDR1 is KGHSH and CDR2 is LQKENI in the germline V gene. The CDR3 sequence: CASSPLLRGAGYTF. The CDR3 nucleotides read TGTGCCAGCTCACCACTCCTGCGGGGGGCGGGCTACACCTTC.

The chain has TRBV2 and TRBJ2-5; 12 bases align to TRBD2. Trimming cost V 4 bases and J 2 bases; bases outside gene matches: 2. From germline, CDR1 is SNHLY and CDR2 FYNNEI. The CDR3 has 15 residues. The CDR3 reads CASSGLAGAQETQYF. CDR3 DNA: TGTGCCAGCAGTGGACTAGCGGGAGCACAAGAGACCCAGTACTTC.

This clone is classed as medium-sized. This chain connects TRBV5-1 to TRBJ1-1, with D possibly being TRBD1 (5 bases). Trimming shortened V by 9 bases and J by 0 bases, and 24 bases separated the two germline ends. This CDR3 is 17 amino acids long. Germline V gene lookup returns CDR1 SGHRS and CDR2 YFSETQ. In DNA form, the CDR3 reads TGCGCCACTAAGACCCCCCGGGGGGGTCCAATGAACACTGAAGCTTTCTTT. It is translated as CATKTPRGGPMNTEAFF.

The V gene is TRBV15, the J gene TRBJ1-3; no clear D. This CDR3 contains 15 residues. Per the germline V gene, CDR1 is LNHNV and CDR2 is YYDKDF (reference sequence). V was clipped by 0 bases and J by 0 bases, with 6 bases between them. CDR3: CATSRDSSSGNTIYF. CDR3 nucleotide sequence: TGTGCCACCAGCAGAGATTCGAGCTCTGGAAACACCATATATTTT. Looking up the rest from reference TRBV15 and TRBJ1-3 gives the full variable domain: DAMVIQNPRYQVTQFGKPVTLSCSQTLNHNVMYWYQQKSSQAPKLLFHYYDKDFNNEADTPDNFQSRRPNTSFCFLDIRSPGLGDTAMYLCATSRDSSSGNTIYFGEGSWLTVV.

The chain carries TRBV5-1 and TRBJ2-5, with 8 bases lining up with TRBD1. Losses at the gene ends were 0 bases for V and 4 bases for J; bases not matched to a gene: 8. The CDR3 extends over 16 amino acids. CDR1 is SGHRS and CDR2 is YFSETQ in the germline V gene. The CDR3 DNA reads TGCGCCAGCAGCTTGGAAAGGGACAGGAGGGGAGAGACCCAGTACTTC. Its translation is CASSLERDRRGETQYF.

This chain links TRBV6-1 with TRBJ1-2, with D perhaps TRBD1 (6 bases). Trimming left V 5 bases short and J 2 bases short, with 12 bases between. This CDR3 is built from 14 residues. CDR1 is MNHNS and CDR2 is SASEGT in the germline V gene. The CDR3 protein is CASSPTRGNYGYTF. Here the CDR3 DNA reads TGTGCCAGCAGTCCGACGAGGGGGAACTATGGCTACACCTTC.

The chain's CDR3 is CASSQEVTGEKLFF. CDR3 DNA: TGCGCCAGCAGCCAAGAGGTAACAGGTGAAAAACTGTTTTTT. The chain employs TRBV4-3 and TRBJ1-4, with a weak D call TRBD1 (5 bases). Germline CDR1 and CDR2: LGHNA and YSLEER. This CDR3 has 14 residues. The V end was cut by 0 bases, the J end by 7 bases, with 9 bases between.

The chain combines TRBV30 with TRBJ1-4; tentatively, D is TRBD1 (5 bases). The germline gives CDR1 GTSNPN, CDR2 SVGIG (reference sequence). The CDR3 extends over 12 amino acids. Trimming removed 2 bases from V and 8 bases from J, with 9 bases in between. The CDR3 DNA reads as TGTGCCTGGAGTAAGGGGTTCGAAAAACTGTTTTTT. Protein product: CAWSKGFEKLFF.